Only a few counts were recorded for the clone carrying this T cell receptor beta chain. These data belong to a study of T cells in Graves' hyperthyroidism and ophthalmopathy. This CDR3 region has 15 residues. Germline trimming cut 0 bases from V and 5 bases from J; bases unmatched to any gene: 5. Per the germline V gene, CDR1 is SGHRS and CDR2 is YFSETQ. Patients aged 18 to 65 had newly diagnosed hyperthyroidism of under 2 months' duration. The authors took PBMCs from over 8.5 ml fresh peripheral blood. TCR beta CDR3 region amplification was performed from RNA transcripts. The HTBI primer set was used in a first-round RT-PCR of the TCR CDR3. One entry per CDR3 protein, called by TCRdb with MiXCR from the multiplex PCR reads. The top ten clones hold over 15% of a sample with 730,000 or so distinct CDR3 sequences, over 15% of them seen once.

This TCR derives from a woman between 50 and 59 years old with Graves' hyperthyroidism that later progressed to Graves' ophthalmopathy. Sequenced sample: blood. The chain combines TRBV5-1 with TRBJ2-5; 9 bases line up with TRBD2. The CDR3 bases are TGCGCCAGCAGCTTGGATGGGACTAGCACCGAGACCCAGTACTTC. Translation: CASSLDGTSTETQYF.